This T cell receptor (beta chain) is drawn from a study of blood T cell repertoires in COVID-19 (dated by TCRdb to the early 2020s). Describing the broader study: Samples from collaborators originated in the United States, Italy and Spain and spanned both the acute and convalescent phases of COVID-19. The prospective study material was composed of cDNA or gDNA derived from T cells, B-cell-depleted T cells, or PBMCs. Subjects who had been exposed to COVID-19, were actively infected with it, or had recovered from it provided the deeply sampled blood TCRbeta repertoires that made up the dataset. A freely available public database, intended as a resource for researchers studying the immune response to SARS-CoV-2, is where the repertoires were released. The samples were drawn from the first 160 participants of the ongoing ImmuneRACE study and from some 1,300 subjects provided by 6 global collaborators. A de-identified subject ID, COVID-19 status, age in years and sex were almost always included in the sample metadata. Where HLA class I and class II types were available, the types were taken from metadata supplied by the sample provider, not from assay-based typing.

This clone was recorded once. Its antigen remains unidentified. No base quality values were provided; no much bigger clone lies one nucleotide off. The CDR3, from cysteine to phenylalanine, totals 12 residues. Here the CDR3 DNA is all that survives: 36 bases in frame from base 1. V drops 3 bases and J drops 5 bases, leaving 5 bases in between. The germline V gene provides CDR1 SGHTA and CDR2 FQGNSA. General study outcomes and caveats: The quantity of clinical and demographic metadata differed by source and by participant and was supplied without curation.

The immunoSEQ Assay, a bias-controlled multiplex PCR, was used to amplify TCRbeta CDR3 regions from genomic DNA. Per the original workflow: Within the assay, amplification of reference gene primers was used to estimate how many nucleated cells each sample contained. Sequence reads were collapsed and filtered to measure the absolute abundance of every unique TCRbeta CDR3 rearrangement. For each sample, productive Simpson clonality was calculated as the square root of Simpson's diversity index across productive rearrangements. TCRdb's version of the immuneACCESS table is confined to in-frame rearrangements and falls short of the full clone set. An unresolved V gene accounts for under half of the shortfall where checked; the remainder is of unknown origin. Clone size and the V and J calls come from that table; the DNA yielded D and trimming. The sample yields a few hundred thousand clones; 70% to 90% were counted once. The top ten hold 0.99% of the sample.

A second Seattle source provided samples from volunteer blood donors who had recovered from COVID-19. The collaborating institutions used their own protocols to collect whole blood in K2EDTA tubes. For TCRbeta analysis, collaborators shipped samples in one of three forms: frozen whole blood, isolated PBMCs, or DNA extracted from either of those sample types. The sequence joins TRBV7-2 to TRBJ1-5; no confident D gene assignment can be made. The receptor was derived from a woman in her 40s who had recovered from COVID-19. What was sequenced was peripheral blood. For the CDR3, the sequence is CASSFRYQPQHF. The DNA reads as follows: TGTGCCAGCAGCTTCCGGTATCAGCCCCAGCATTTT.